A single sample gave rise to the 13 T cell receptor beta chains below, sequenced in a study of response to subunit inactivated influenza vaccine. TCRdb independently ran MiXCR on the RT-PCR reads; one entry per CDR3 protein. The data show 500,000 or so distinct CDR3 sequences, 15% to 20% seen once. The sample here was CD4+ T cells sorted from PBMCs, taken around 2 years after vaccination. These receptor sequences come from a man between 50 and 75 years old who received an inactivated influenza vaccine.

This clonotype has only a few counts. CDR3 residues: CSARKTGISTEAFF. The CDR3, as DNA: TGCAGTGCTAGAAAGACAGGGATAAGTACTGAAGCTTTCTTT. This rearrangement joins TRBV20-1 to TRBJ1-1, with 7 bases identical to TRBD1. CDR3 length: 14 amino acids. The V gene end was trimmed by 2 bases and the J gene end by 5 bases; junction bases not matched to a gene: 8. Germline CDR1 DFQATT, CDR2 SNEGSKA (reference sequence).

This clonotype has more than one count but fewer than ten. The chain links TRBV20-1 to TRBJ1-4; the D is unclear. CDR1 is DFQATT, CDR2 SNEGSKA, per germline (reference sequence). The ends were cut back, 6 bases at V and 6 bases at J, with 8 bases in the middle. CDR3 length: 11 residues. The CDR3 coding sequence is TGCAGTGCGGCGGAAGATGAAAAACTGTTTTTT. Residues: CSAAEDEKLFF.

The V and J genes are TRBV7-2 and TRBJ1-6, with 7 bases lining up with TRBD1. Germline-derived CDR1 and CDR2 are SGHTA and FQGNSA. With 3 bases clipped from V and 9 bases from J, the junction kept 5 bases outside the gene matches. The CDR3 length is 14 residues. The CDR3 reads CASSLGDSASPLHF. CDR3 sequence (DNA): TGTGCCAGCAGCTTGGGGGACAGTGCTTCACCCCTCCACTTT.

This clonotype was seen a handful of times. V usage is TRBV2 and J usage is TRBJ1-5; the match to TRBD1 covers 7 bases. The length of the CDR3 is 15 residues. Germline V gene sequence: CDR1 SNHLY, CDR2 FYNNEI. V lost 4 bases to trimming and J lost 2 bases; unmatched junction nucleotides: 5. This CDR3 is CASSARTGGNQPQHF. The CDR3, as DNA: TGTGCCAGCAGTGCCAGGACAGGCGGCAATCAGCCCCAGCATTTT.

The V call is TRBV12-3 or TRBV12-4, the J call TRBJ2-5; tentative D call: TRBD1 (5 bases). Trimming took off 6 bases at V and 5 bases at J, with 16 bases between the two ends. The CDR3 consists of 14 residues. The CDR3 sequence: CASSKRTRLETQYF. In DNA form, the CDR3 reads TGTGCCAGCAGCAAACGGACAAGGCTGGAGACCCAGTACTTC.

This clonotype was picked up a small number of times. V usage is TRBV20-1 and J usage is TRBJ2-7; 12 bases are shared with TRBD1. V shed 2 bases and J 4 bases; nucleotides not matched to a gene: 6. From germline, CDR1 is DFQATT and CDR2 SNEGSKA (reference sequence). CDR3 length: 15 amino acids. CDR3: CSARRGTGGEYEQYF. CDR3 bases: TGCAGTGCTAGAAGGGGGACAGGGGGCGAATACGAGCAGTACTTC.

This clonotype turned up a few times. V and J are TRBV21-1 and TRBJ2-5. TRBV21-1 represents a pseudogene. The CDR3 has 12 amino acids. CDR3 loop: CASRARQETQYF. For the CDR3, the DNA is TGTGCCAGCAGAGCGAGGCAAGAGACCCAGTACTTC.

J is TRBJ1-1 and V is TRBV15; D unclear. V was clipped by 1 base and J by 0 bases, with 9 bases between them. CDR1 and CDR2 (germline): LNHNV, YYDKDF (reference sequence). This CDR3 is built from 15 residues. The CDR3 DNA follows: TGTGCCACCAGCAGAGGGGCAGGCATGAACACTGAAGCTTTCTTT. It yields the protein CATSRGAGMNTEAFF.

The CDR3 bases are TGTGCCAGCAGTTACGGGACAGAGCAGTTCTTC. Translation: CASSYGTEQFF. The chain employs TRBV7-2 and TRBJ2-1; tentatively, D is TRBD1 (6 bases). V was clipped by 6 bases and J by 10 bases, with 10 bases between them. Germline values: CDR1 SGHTA, CDR2 FQGNSA. The CDR3 is made up of 11 amino acids. The whole variable domain, remainder taken from reference TRBV7-2 and TRBJ2-1, is GAGVSQSPSNKVTEKGKDVELRCDPISGHTALYWYRQSLGQGLEFLIYFQGNSAPDKSGLPSDRFSAERTGGSVSTLTIQRTQQEDSAVYLCASSYGTEQFFGPGTRLTVL.

The rearrangement links TRBV7-2 to TRBJ1-2; no clear D. In germline, CDR1 is SGHTA, CDR2 FQGNSA. This CDR3 is 13 amino acids long. The V gene lost 5 bases and the J gene lost 0 bases, with 7 bases spanning the gap. The CDR3 protein is CASSQLANYGYTF. Here the CDR3 DNA reads TGTGCCAGCAGCCAGCTAGCTAACTATGGCTACACCTTC.

V and J are TRBV28 and TRBJ2-7; TRBD1 aligns across 10 bases. Trimming took 7 bases from V and 0 from J; bases not matched to a gene: 12. The CDR3 is 17 amino acids. Germline V gives CDR1 MDHEN, CDR2 SYDVKM. This chain's CDR3 is CASTLIAGQGPSYEQYF. CDR3 DNA: TGTGCCAGCACTCTCATTGCGGGACAGGGGCCCTCCTACGAGCAGTACTTC.

The chain carries TRBV5-5 and TRBJ2-3, with D unresolved. The germline gives CDR1 SGHKS, CDR2 YYEKEE (reference sequence). V was trimmed by 4 bases and J by 2 bases, leaving 11 bases between them. There are 14 residues in the CDR3. The CDR3, as DNA: TGTGCCAGCAGCCGGATCCTAGACACAGATACGCAGTATTTT. It codes for CASSRILDTDTQYF. Drawing the rest from reference TRBV5-5 and TRBJ2-3, the complete variable domain is DAGVTQSPTHLIKTRGQQVTLRCSPISGHKSVSWYQQVLGQGPQFIFQYYEKEERGRGNFPDRFSARQFPNYSSELNVNALLLGDSALYLCASSRILDTDTQYFGPGTRLTVL.

V is TRBV12-3 or TRBV12-4 and J is TRBJ2-7, with a tentative D call TRBD2 (5 bases). V gave up 4 bases and J gave up 2 bases, with 12 bases separating them. The CDR3 loop spans 14 amino acids. DNA of the CDR3: TGTGCCAGCAGTTATAGACTACCACCCTACGAGCAGTACTTC. This gives the protein CASSYRLPPYEQYF.